These 20 T cell receptor beta chains originate from one sample sequenced in a study of cytomegalovirus exposure and HLA in healthy donors. PCR primers comprised 60 Vbeta and 13 Jbeta primers. The data were produced by immunoSEQ multiplex PCR, yet TCRdb's version contains in-frame clones alone and is incomplete. The top ten hold 5% to 7.5% of the sample, which has some 150,000 clones, 82% seen once. The sequencing input was PBMCs. Receptor source: a woman between 45 and 65 years old in good health and CMV-seropositive.

The chain links TRBV9 to TRBJ1-6; TRBD1 might be the D (6 bases). The CDR3 loop spans 19 amino acids. Deletions cut 0 bases from V and 2 bases from J, with 18 bases between. The germline CDR1 and CDR2 sequences are SGDLS and YYNGEE. DNA of the CDR3: TGTGCCAGCAGCGTAGGCGCGGGAGGGACAAGCGCCTATAATTCACCCCTCCACTTT. Translated, it gives CASSVGAGGTSAYNSPLHF.

The chain joins TRBV6-6 to TRBJ2-1; 7 nucleotides agree with TRBD2. The germline gives CDR1 MNHNY, CDR2 SVGAGI (reference sequence). V dropped 4 bases and J dropped 4; count of bases not matched to a gene: 10. CDR3 length: 16 residues. In nucleotides, the CDR3 is TGTGCCAGCAGTTCCTCGGGACTACGCCTTTACAATGAGCAGTTCTTC. Protein product: CASSSSGLRLYNEQFF.

V and J are TRBV2 and TRBJ2-1, with D perhaps matching TRBD1 (6 bases). The CDR3 totals 15 residues. Trimming took off 6 bases at V and 4 bases at J, with 16 bases between the two ends. Germline V gene lookup returns CDR1 SNHLY and CDR2 FYNNEI. The CDR3: CASSSRDNLYNEQFF. As DNA, the CDR3 is TGTGCCAGCAGCAGCCGGGACAACCTATACAATGAGCAGTTCTTC.

This chain links TRBV9 with TRBJ1-1; 7 bases are shared with TRBD1. Germline CDR1 is SGDLS and CDR2 is YYNGEE. This CDR3 is built from 15 residues. The V gene end was trimmed by 0 bases and the J gene end by 5 bases; junction bases not matched to a gene: 7. The CDR3 region has the DNA TGTGCCAGCAGCGTAGAGTCAGGGGGACGGACTGAAGCTTTCTTT. It translates to CASSVESGGRTEAFF.

This sequence joins TRBV19 and TRBJ1-3; a weak D match, TRBD1 (5 bases). V was cut by 5 bases and J by 4 bases, with 9 bases left in between. The CDR3 has 13 amino acids. The germline V gene encodes CDR1 LNHDA and CDR2 SQIVND (reference sequence). The CDR3 sequence is CASSAGYGNTIYF. CDR3 DNA: TGTGCCAGTAGTGCAGGGTACGGAAACACCATATATTTT.

The genes are TRBV10-2 and TRBJ2-7; 9 bases match TRBD1. Germline loops: CDR1 WSHSY, CDR2 SAAADI. The CDR3 has 14 residues. J was trimmed by 2 bases and V by 7 bases; bases with no gene match: 6. CDR3 sequence reads: CASKNRDRAYEQYF. In DNA, the CDR3 is TGCGCCAGCAAAAACCGGGACAGGGCCTACGAGCAGTACTTC.

In nucleotides, the CDR3 is TGTGCCAGCAGATCCAGGGGGAACACTGAAGCTTTCTTT. This sequence encodes CASRSRGNTEAFF. This rearrangement joins TRBV2 to TRBJ1-1, with D possibly TRBD1 on 6 matching bases. Germline V gene data show CDR1 as SNHLY and CDR2 as FYNNEI. The CDR3 is 13 amino acids. The V end lost 6 bases, the J end lost 1 base, and 9 bases lay between the germline ends. The full variable domain, rest sourced from reference TRBV2 and TRBJ1-1, is EPEVTQTPSHQVTQMGQEVILRCVPISNHLYFYWYRQILGQKVEFLVSFYNNEISEKSEIFDDQFSVERPDGSNFTLKIRSTKLEDSAMYFCASRSRGNTEAFFGQGTRLTVV.

V usage is TRBV5-1 and J usage is TRBJ2-3; D might be TRBD2 (5 bases). The V gene's germline CDR1 is SGHRS and CDR2 YFSETQ. Trimming removed 6 bases from V and 3 bases from J, with 11 bases in between. The length of the CDR3 is 13 residues. The CDR3 here is CASTRGGTDTQYF. Written as DNA, the CDR3 is TGCGCCAGCACCCGGGGTGGAACAGATACGCAGTATTTT.

The rearrangement uses TRBV7-8 and TRBJ2-3; D may be TRBD1 (7 bases). V was shortened by 5 bases and J by 6 bases, with 18 bases between the two germline ends. There are 15 residues in the CDR3. Per germline, CDR1 SGHVS and CDR2 FQNEAQ. The CDR3 sequence is CASSPQGGRFDTQYF. CDR3 nucleotides: TGTGCCAGCAGCCCCCAGGGGGGCCGATTTGATACGCAGTATTTT. Filled out from reference TRBV7-8 and TRBJ2-3, the complete variable domain reads GAGVSQSPRYKVAKRGQDVALRCDPISGHVSLFWYQQALGQGPEFLTYFQNEAQLDKSGLPSDRFFAERPEGSVSTLKIQRTQQEDSAVYLCASSPQGGRFDTQYFGPGTRLTVL.

The rearrangement joins TRBV9 to TRBJ2-1, with D perhaps matching TRBD2 (5 bases). V shed 4 bases and J shed 6 bases, with 17 bases lying between them. Germline assignment: CDR1 SGDLS and CDR2 YYNGEE. This CDR3 region has 15 residues. CDR3 sequence (DNA): TGTGCCAGCAGCTTGGAACCCCGACGGGGCAATGAGCAGTTCTTC. Translation: CASSLEPRRGNEQFF.

The chain recombines TRBV12-5 with TRBJ2-7; D gene unclear. The CDR3 extends over 13 amino acids. Per germline, CDR1 LGHNT and CDR2 FRNRAP. V was cut by 3 bases and J by 4 bases, with 10 bases left in between. DNA for the CDR3: TGTGCTAGTGGTTTCGGTAAACCTTACGAGCAGTACTTC. Its protein is CASGFGKPYEQYF.

The CDR3 nucleotides are TGTGCCAGCAGTTATGATGGGACAGGGGGAGAAAAACTGTTTTTT. This encodes CASSYDGTGGEKLFF. The rearrangement links TRBV6-6 to TRBJ1-4, with TRBD1 identical over 11 bases. J lost 8 bases, V lost 3 bases, and 5 bases had no gene match. The CDR3 is made up of 15 amino acids. The germline CDR1 and CDR2 sequences are MNHNY and SVGAGI (reference sequence).

V gene TRBV11-3 combines with J gene TRBJ2-1; 12 nucleotides line up with TRBD2. The germline CDR1 and CDR2 sequences are SGHNT and YENEEA. The CDR3 contains 15 residues. Trimming at V came to 1 base and at J to 7 bases, leaving 2 bases not matched to a gene. CDR3 protein: CASSLGTSGVNEQFF. CDR3 sequence (DNA): TGTGCCAGCAGCTTAGGGACTAGCGGGGTGAATGAGCAGTTCTTC.

The chain recombines TRBV21-1 with TRBJ2-1; the tabulated D call, TRBD1, remains unverified against the DNA. TRBV21-1 is assigned pseudogene status. The CDR3 sequence is 16 residues long. The CDR3 region is CASSNSGQGTGNEQFF. DNA for the CDR3: TGTGCCAGCAGCAACTCGGGACAGGGAACGGGCAATGAGCAGTTCTTC.

The chain combines TRBV9 with TRBJ2-4; 13 nucleotides agree with TRBD2. CDR1 and CDR2 from the germline V gene are SGDLS and YYNGEE. The CDR3 totals 15 residues. J lost 12 bases, V lost 4 bases, and 10 bases had no gene match. The CDR3 DNA follows: TGTGCCAGCAGCCGAGGGACTAGCGGGGCCCTTAGTCAGTACTTC. Encoded protein: CASSRGTSGALSQYF.

The V and J genes are TRBV5-1 and TRBJ2-3, with D possibly matching TRBD1 (6 bases). The length of the CDR3 is 15 residues. The germline CDR1 and CDR2 sequences are SGHRS and YFSETQ. Trimming shortened V by 6 bases and J by 6 bases, and 20 bases separated the two germline ends. The CDR3 nucleotides are TGCGCCAGCACCTACCGGGACACGTATTCGGATACGCAGTATTTT. It yields the protein CASTYRDTYSDTQYF.

This clone is a singleton in its sample. The rearrangement uses TRBV27 and TRBJ2-7; TRBD2 matches at 7 bases. The junction had 14 bases not matched to a gene; V was cut back by 5 bases and J by 4 bases. Germline CDR1 and CDR2: MNHEY and SMNVEV (reference sequence). This CDR3 has 16 amino acids. The CDR3 region is CASSPFGGGTLYEQYF. CDR3 DNA: TGTGCCAGCAGTCCGTTTGGGGGGGGAACCCTTTACGAGCAGTACTTC.

The rearrangement links TRBV5-4 to TRBJ1-6; maybe TRBD1 (6 bases). Germline V lookup: CDR1 SGHNT, CDR2 YYREEE (reference sequence). This CDR3 comprises 15 residues. The germline V and J ends were trimmed by 0 bases and 8 bases, with 12 bases remaining between them. The CDR3 DNA sequence: TGTGCCAGCAGCTTGGCGGCGGGGGGGCATTCACCCCTCCACTTT. Its protein is CASSLAAGGHSPLHF.

The genes are TRBV9 and TRBJ2-2, with a possible D match to TRBD2 (5 bases). Trimming pared 4 bases from V and 0 bases from J, leaving 13 bases between. This CDR3 region has 16 residues. Looked up from germline, CDR1 is SGDLS and CDR2 is YYNGEE. The CDR3: CASSFLLGANTGELFF. CDR3 nucleotide sequence: TGTGCCAGCAGCTTCCTGCTGGGAGCGAACACCGGGGAGCTGTTTTTT.

The genes are TRBV6-1 and TRBJ1-2; tentative D call: TRBD1 (6 bases). This CDR3 region has 13 residues. In germline, CDR1 is MNHNS, CDR2 SASEGT. V gave up 4 bases and J gave up 4 bases, with 10 bases separating them. CDR3 nucleotides: TGTGCCAGCAGTGCTGACAGGCGCTATGGCTACACCTTC. Translation: CASSADRRYGYTF.